The present TCR beta chain was sequenced within a study of blood T cell repertoires in COVID-19. Overall study: Whether acute or convalescent, the COVID-19 samples came from the United States, Italy and Spain. Sources were T cells, B-cell-depleted T cells, or PBMCs; the material itself was cDNA or gDNA.

This CDR3 contains 15 residues. Germline CDR1 is SGHRS and CDR2 is YFSETQ. Deletions cut 0 bases from V and 10 bases from J, with 14 bases between. This clone showed up just once. Per the study methods: Reference gene primer amplification gave nucleated cell count estimates. Measured with immunoSEQ multiplex PCR; TCRdb has only the in-frame clones, and not every one. V, J and clone size are those of that table, while D and trimming were read from the DNA. Of approximately 35,000 clones listed, about 78% are singletons. The sample comprised peripheral blood. The sequence came from a man older than 75 with acute or convalescent COVID-19. J is TRBJ1-6 and V is TRBV5-1; D is possibly TRBD1 (5 bases). The CDR3 is CASSLAGRGRSPLHF. The DNA of the CDR3 is TGCGCCAGCAGCTTGGCCGGGAGGGGCCGGTCACCCCTCCACTTT.